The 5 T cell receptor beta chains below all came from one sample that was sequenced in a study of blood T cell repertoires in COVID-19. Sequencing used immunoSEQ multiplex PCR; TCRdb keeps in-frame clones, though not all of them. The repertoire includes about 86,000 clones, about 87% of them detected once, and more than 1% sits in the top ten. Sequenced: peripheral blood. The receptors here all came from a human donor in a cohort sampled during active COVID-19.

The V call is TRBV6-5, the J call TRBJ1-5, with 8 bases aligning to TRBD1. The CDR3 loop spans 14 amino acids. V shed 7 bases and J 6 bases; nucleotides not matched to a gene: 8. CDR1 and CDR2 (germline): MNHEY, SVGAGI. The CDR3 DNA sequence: TGTGCCAGCAAAAAAGACAGGGGCAGTCAGCCCCAGCATTTT. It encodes CASKKDRGSQPQHF.

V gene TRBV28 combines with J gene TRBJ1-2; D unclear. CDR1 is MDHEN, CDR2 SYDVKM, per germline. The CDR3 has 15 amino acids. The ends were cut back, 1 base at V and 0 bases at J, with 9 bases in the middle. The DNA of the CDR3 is TGTGCCAGCAGTTTATTCCAAGTAGCTAACTATGGCTACACCTTC. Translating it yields CASSLFQVANYGYTF.

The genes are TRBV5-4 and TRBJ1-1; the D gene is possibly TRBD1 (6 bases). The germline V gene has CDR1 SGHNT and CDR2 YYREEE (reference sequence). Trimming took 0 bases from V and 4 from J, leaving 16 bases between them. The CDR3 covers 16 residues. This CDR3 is CASSLGIGGGITEAFF. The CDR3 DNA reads TGTGCCAGCAGCTTGGGCATAGGGGGGGGGATCACTGAAGCTTTCTTT.

CDR3 bases: TGTGCCAGCAGAACCGGGACAGGAGGGGACTACGAGCAGTACTTC. This encodes CASRTGTGGDYEQYF. This chain connects TRBV6-5 to TRBJ2-7, with TRBD1 matching 8 bases. Trimming at V came to 6 bases and at J to 3 bases, leaving 10 bases not matched to a gene. The length of the CDR3 is 15 residues. Germline CDR1 MNHEY, CDR2 SVGAGI.

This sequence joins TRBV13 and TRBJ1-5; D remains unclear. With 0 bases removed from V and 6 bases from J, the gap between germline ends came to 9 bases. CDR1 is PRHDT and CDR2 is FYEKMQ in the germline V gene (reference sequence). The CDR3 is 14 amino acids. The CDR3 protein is CASSLGQVGQPQHF. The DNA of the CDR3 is TGTGCCAGCAGCTTAGGCCAGGTGGGTCAGCCCCAGCATTTT.